The sequence of this T cell receptor (beta chain) was determined in a study of CD8 T cells in ankylosing spondylitis. This clonotype was observed many times. The antigen is unknown. Germline CDR1 and CDR2: DFQATT and SNEGSKA (reference sequence). V was cut by 3 bases and J by 3 bases, with 5 bases left in between. This CDR3 spans 12 amino acids. MiXCR, run by TCRdb on the 5' RACE reads, gives a single entry per CDR3 protein. Of about 240,000 distinct CDR3 sequences in the sample, roughly a quarter were seen once. Study-wide points: Typical of ankylosing spondylitis blood, it appeared, was a TCR beta motif of fewer than ten highly homologous variants.

The rearrangement joins TRBV20-1 to TRBJ2-2; D is ambiguous. This sequence originates from a male donor with ankylosing spondylitis or in good health (not recorded which). What was sequenced was blood, either unsorted or a sorted T cell fraction (not recorded which). The CDR3 DNA sequence: TGCAGTGCTAGCGGCGACACCGGGGAGCTGTTTTTT. Its protein is CSASGDTGELFF.